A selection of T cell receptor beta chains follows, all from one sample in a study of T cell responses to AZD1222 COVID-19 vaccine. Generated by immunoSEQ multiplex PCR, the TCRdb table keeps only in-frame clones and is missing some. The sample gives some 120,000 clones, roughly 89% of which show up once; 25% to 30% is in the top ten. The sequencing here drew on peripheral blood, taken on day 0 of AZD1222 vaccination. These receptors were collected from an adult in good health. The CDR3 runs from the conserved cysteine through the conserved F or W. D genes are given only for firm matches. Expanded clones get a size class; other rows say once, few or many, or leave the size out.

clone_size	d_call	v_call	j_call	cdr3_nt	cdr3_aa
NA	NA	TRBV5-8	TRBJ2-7	TGTGCCAGCAGCTTAACGTACGAGCAGTACTTC	CASSLTYEQYF
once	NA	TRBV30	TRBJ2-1	TGTGCCTGGAGTGGTGGTCATGAGCAGTTCTTC	CAWSGGHEQFF
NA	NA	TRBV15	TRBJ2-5	TGTGCCACCAGCAGAGGGGGAGGAGAGACCCAGTACTTC	CATSRGGGETQYF
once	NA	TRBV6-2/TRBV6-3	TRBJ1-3	TGTGCCAGCAGTTACTCGAAGGTGAGGTCTGGAAACACCATATATTTT	CASSYSKVRSGNTIYF
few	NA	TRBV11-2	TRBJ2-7	TGTGCCAGCAGCTTAGGTCGTCAGACTTACGAGCAGTACTTC	CASSLGRQTYEQYF
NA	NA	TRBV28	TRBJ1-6	TGTGCCGCGGACGGATTTAATTCACCCCTCCACTTT	CAADGFNSPLHF
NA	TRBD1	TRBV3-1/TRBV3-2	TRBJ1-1	TGTGCCAGCAGCCGACAGGGAGGGGACACTGAAGCTTTCTTT	CASSRQGGDTEAFF
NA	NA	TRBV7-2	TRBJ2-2	TGTGCCAGCAGCTTGACTAATTGGGACGGGCGTTACGGGGAGCTGTTTTTT	CASSLTNWDGRYGELFF
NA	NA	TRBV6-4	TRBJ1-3	TGTGCCAGCAGTGAGCATGGCGGCTCTGGAAACACCATATATTTT	CASSEHGGSGNTIYF
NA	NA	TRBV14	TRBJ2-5	TGTGCCAGCAGCCAAGATCAGGACGGGCGAGAGACCCAGTACTTC	CASSQDQDGRETQYF
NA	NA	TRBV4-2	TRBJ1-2	TGTGCCAGCAGCCAAGAATTTAGGGTTTACACCTTC	CASSQEFRVYTF
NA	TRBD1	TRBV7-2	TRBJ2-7	TGTGCCAGCAGTAAACAGGGGGCGCCTTACGAGCAGTACTTC	CASSKQGAPYEQYF
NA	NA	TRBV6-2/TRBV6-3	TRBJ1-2	TGTGCCAGCAGTTACGGACCCGGCTACACCTTC	CASSYGPGYTF
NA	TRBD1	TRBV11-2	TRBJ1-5	TGTGCCAGCAGCTTAGTGGCTGGACAGGGAGATCAGCCCCAGCATTTT	CASSLVAGQGDQPQHF
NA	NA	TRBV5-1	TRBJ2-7	TGCGCCAGCAGCTTGGAGGGTGAGCAGTACTTC	CASSLEGEQYF
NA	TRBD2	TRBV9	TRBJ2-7	TGTGCCAGCAGCGTAGACGCGGGAGGGCCATTTAACGAGCAGTACTTC	CASSVDAGGPFNEQYF
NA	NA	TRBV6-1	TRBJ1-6	TGTGCCAGCAGTGAAGCGCCCGGGACGGCCAATTCACCCCTCCACTTT	CASSEAPGTANSPLHF
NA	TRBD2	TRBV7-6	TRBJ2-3	TGTGCCAGCAGCCGAGGCCAGCGGGGGGCATCTAGCACAGATACGCAGTATTTT	CASSRGQRGASSTDTQYF
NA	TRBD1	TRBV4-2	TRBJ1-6	TGTGCCAGCAGCCACCCCTCGGGACAGGGCGAAGGTAATTCACCCCTCCACTTT	CASSHPSGQGEGNSPLHF
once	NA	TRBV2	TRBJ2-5	TGTGCCAGCAGTGGGGGGTGGGACGAGACCCAGTACTTC	CASSGGWDETQYF
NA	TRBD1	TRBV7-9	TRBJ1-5	TGTGCCAGCAGCTCGAGGGGGCAAGCCCAGCATTTT	CASSSRGQAQHF
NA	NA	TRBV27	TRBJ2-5	TGTGCCAGCAGCCAAAGGTCCCTAGGAACGACCCAGTACTTC	CASSQRSLGTTQYF
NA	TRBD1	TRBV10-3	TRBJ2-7	TGTGCCATCAGACCGGGACAGGGAGACCACGAGCAGTACTTC	CAIRPGQGDHEQYF
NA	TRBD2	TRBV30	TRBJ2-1	TGTGCCTGGAGTGTGAAGGGGGGACTAGCGGGACCCAATGAGCAGTTCTTC	CAWSVKGGLAGPNEQFF
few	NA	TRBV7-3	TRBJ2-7	TGTGCCAGCAGCTTAGGAAGGGGCGAGCAGTACTTC	CASSLGRGEQYF
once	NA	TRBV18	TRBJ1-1	TGTGCCAGCTCCACATTAGCTGCGAACACTGAAGCTTTCTTT	CASSTLAANTEAFF
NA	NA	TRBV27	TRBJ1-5	TGTGCCAGCAGTTTATCGAACAGGGAGGGCCAGCCCCAGCATTTT	CASSLSNREGQPQHF
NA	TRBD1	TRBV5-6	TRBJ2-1	TGTGCCAGCAGCTTGGTGCGGGACAGGAGGGACAATGAGCAGTTCTTC	CASSLVRDRRDNEQFF
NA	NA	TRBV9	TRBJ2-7	TGTGCCAGCAGCGTATCCCAAAGCGAGCAGTACTTC	CASSVSQSEQYF
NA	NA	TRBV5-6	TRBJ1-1	TGTGCCAGCAGCTTACGGGGTCTGAGGAACACTGAAGCTTTCTTT	CASSLRGLRNTEAFF
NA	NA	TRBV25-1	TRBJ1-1	TGTGCCAGCAGTGAAGCGGGTGGCACTGAAGCTTTCTTT	CASSEAGGTEAFF
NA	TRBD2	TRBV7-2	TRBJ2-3	TGTGCCAGCAGCTCTACTAGCGGGAGTTGGGATACGCAGTATTTT	CASSSTSGSWDTQYF
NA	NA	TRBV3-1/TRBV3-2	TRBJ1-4	TGTGCCAGCAGCCAGGGGTCCCCCCTTGCAACTAATGAAAAACTGTTTTTT	CASSQGSPLATNEKLFF